The 23 T cell receptor beta chains listed next were all sequenced from one sample in a study of cytomegalovirus exposure and HLA in healthy donors. The PCR contained 60 Vbeta and 13 Jbeta primers. Only in-frame clones appear in the TCRdb table, and some are missing; sequencing was by immunoSEQ multiplex PCR. The data contain some 150,000 clones, about 70% of them singletons. Sequencing was carried out using PBMCs. These receptors all come from a woman aged 40-49 years in good health and CMV-seronegative.

The CDR3 here is CASSQLRMTGNNEQFF. The CDR3 nucleotides are TGTGCCAGCAGCCAACTTAGAATGACAGGTAACAATGAGCAGTTCTTC. The chain combines TRBV14 with TRBJ2-1; a weak D match, TRBD1 (6 bases). V dropped 2 bases and J dropped 5 bases, with 16 bases sitting between them. From germline, CDR1 is SGHDN and CDR2 FVKESK. The CDR3 spans 16 residues.

This chain links TRBV9 with TRBJ2-3; D is possibly TRBD1 (6 bases). Trimming removed 0 bases from V and 5 bases from J, with 16 bases in between. CDR1 and CDR2 from the germline V gene are SGDLS and YYNGEE. This CDR3 spans 16 amino acids. Here the CDR3 reads CASSVEQGTSLDTQYF. The CDR3 region has the DNA TGTGCCAGCAGCGTAGAACAGGGTACCAGCTTAGATACGCAGTATTTT.

The chain uses TRBV9 and TRBJ2-1; 9 bases match TRBD2. The CDR3 is 15 residues long. V was pared by 4 bases and J by 2 bases, with 4 bases of the junction left unmatched. In germline, CDR1 is SGDLS, CDR2 YYNGEE. The CDR3 protein is CASSSGLAPYNEQFF. The CDR3 DNA is TGTGCCAGCAGCTCGGGACTAGCCCCCTACAATGAGCAGTTCTTC.

The CDR3 bases are TGTGCCAGCAGTTACGCACAGAACACTGAAGCTTTCTTT. Its translation is CASSYAQNTEAFF. The V gene is TRBV6-6, the J gene TRBJ1-1, with D unclear. CDR3 length: 13 amino acids. V was pared by 2 bases and J by 1 base, with 5 bases between. Germline V gives CDR1 MNHNY, CDR2 SVGAGI (reference sequence).

The gene calls are TRBV7-2 and TRBJ2-4, with D perhaps matching TRBD2 (6 bases). The CDR3 has 15 amino acids. Germline V gene sequence: CDR1 SGHTA, CDR2 FQGNSA. The V end was cut by 3 bases, the J end by 6 bases, with 15 bases between. The CDR3 DNA reads TGTGCCAGCAGCTTCAGAACTAGCTCCTTAAACATTCAGTACTTC. The encoded protein is CASSFRTSSLNIQYF.

A word on this clone: Other DNA sequences in this sample translate to the same CDR3. This chain joins TRBV10-3 and TRBJ2-7; possible D gene TRBD1, 6 bases. CDR1 ENHRY and CDR2 SYGVKD come from the germline V gene. Trimming removed 3 bases at V and 0 bases at J, with 9 bases between. The CDR3 sequence is 14 residues long. CDR3 amino acids: CAISEDRSSYEQYF. The CDR3 nucleotides read TGTGCCATCAGTGAAGACAGGAGCTCCTACGAGCAGTACTTC.

The chain combines TRBV5-6 with TRBJ2-1, with 9 positions matching TRBD2. Unmatched junction bases numbered 7, after V lost 2 bases and J lost 7 bases. This CDR3 spans 15 amino acids. From germline, CDR1 is SGHDT and CDR2 YYEEEE. This CDR3 reads CASSFLAGPGNEQFF. The CDR3 DNA reads as TGTGCCAGCAGCTTCCTAGCGGGGCCCGGTAATGAGCAGTTCTTC.

The chain joins TRBV6-5 to TRBJ1-1, with TRBD1 matching 9 bases. Trimming removed 4 bases from V and 3 bases from J; junction bases left unmatched: 3. Germline lookup yields CDR1 MNHEY and CDR2 SVGAGI. CDR3 length: 14 residues. CDR3 coding DNA: TGTGCCAGCAGTTCACAGGGGGCGGACACTGAAGCTTTCTTT. It is translated as CASSSQGADTEAFF.

This rearrangement joins TRBV28 to TRBJ1-2, with TRBD1 identical over 8 bases. CDR3 length: 16 residues. The junction had 8 bases not matched to a gene; V was cut back by 1 base and J by 4 bases. CDR1 is MDHEN, CDR2 SYDVKM, per germline. In DNA form, the CDR3 reads TGTGCCAGCAGTTTATATGACAGGGGTCGGAGCTATGGCTACACCTTC. Translation: CASSLYDRGRSYGYTF.

The V gene is TRBV19, the J gene TRBJ1-5; TRBD1 matches 10 bases. The CDR3 loop spans 16 amino acids. Germline-derived CDR1 and CDR2 are LNHDA and SQIVND (reference sequence). V lost 4 bases, J lost 5 bases, and 8 bases stayed unmatched. The CDR3 nucleotides read TGTGCCAGTAGTACGATCGACAGGGGGCGAGATCAGCCCCAGCATTTT. It is translated as CASSTIDRGRDQPQHF.

Turning to this clone: The same CDR3 is also encoded by other DNA sequences in this sample. The V and J genes are TRBV18 and TRBJ1-6, with TRBD1 identical over 7 bases. CDR1 KGHSH and CDR2 LQKENI come from the germline V gene. CDR3 length equals 16 residues. With V trimmed by 6 bases and J by 6 bases, 11 bases remained unmatched. CDR3 residues: CASSPSGQPFNSPLHF. The CDR3 nucleotides read TGTGCCAGCTCCCCTTCGGGACAGCCCTTTAATTCACCCCTCCACTTT.

For this clone: Relative to the germline gene, one junction end is altered; a read error may explain this. The J gene is TRBJ1-1, the V gene TRBV5-4; perhaps TRBD1 as D (5 bases). Germline loops: CDR1 SGHNT, CDR2 YYREEE (reference sequence). The CDR3 loop spans 15 amino acids. The CDR3 bases are TGTGCCAGCAGATTGGATCCGGGGGTGGGAGCTGAAGCTTTCTTT. It is translated as CASRLDPGVGAEAFF.

The rearrangement links TRBV28 to TRBJ2-3, with 7 bases fitting TRBD2. Trimming took 2 bases from V and 7 from J; bases not matched to a gene: 15. The CDR3 is made up of 17 amino acids. Per germline, CDR1 MDHEN and CDR2 SYDVKM. Here the CDR3 reads CASSLGPGLPLENTQYF. The CDR3 DNA reads as TGTGCCAGCAGTTTAGGCCCGGGACTACCACTCGAAAATACGCAGTATTTT.

This rearrangement joins TRBV19 to TRBJ1-2; 8 bases align to TRBD1. CDR1 is LNHDA, CDR2 SQIVND, per germline (reference sequence). V trimming: 0 bases; J trimming: 6 bases; junction bases outside the gene matches: 6. The CDR3 consists of 15 residues. CDR3 amino acids: CASSIDPRGRDGYTF. In DNA, the CDR3 is TGTGCCAGTAGTATAGACCCCAGGGGGCGCGATGGCTACACCTTC. Drawing the rest from reference TRBV19 and TRBJ1-2, the complete variable domain is DGGITQSPKYLFRKEGQNVTLSCEQNLNHDAMYWYRQDPGQGLRLIYYSQIVNDFQKGDIAEGYSVSREKKESFPLTVTSAQKNPTAFYLCASSIDPRGRDGYTFGSGTRLTVV.

The rearrangement links TRBV6-6 to TRBJ2-2; D possibly corresponds to TRBD2 (7 bases). The V gene lost 11 bases and the J gene lost 6 bases, with 19 bases spanning the gap. The CDR3 totals 14 residues. Germline CDR1 is MNHNY and CDR2 is SVGAGI (reference sequence). CDR3 DNA: TGTGCCGGGGGGGCCAGTCAGCGCGCCGGGGAGCTGTTTTTT. Translating gives CAGGASQRAGELFF.

This rearrangement joins TRBV28 to TRBJ1-5, with TRBD1 matching 8 bases. Unmatched junction bases numbered 6, after V lost 6 bases and J lost 2 bases. This CDR3 is built from 15 residues. In germline, CDR1 is MDHEN, CDR2 SYDVKM. The CDR3 nucleotides are TGTGCCAGCAGCCCGCAGGGGGCTGGCAATCAGCCCCAGCATTTT. Translated, it gives CASSPQGAGNQPQHF.

This clone was recorded a few times. V usage is TRBV27 and J usage is TRBJ1-2, with 10 nucleotides matching TRBD1. This CDR3 comprises 17 residues. The germline CDR1 and CDR2 sequences are MNHEY and SMNVEV (reference sequence). V gave up 5 bases and J gave up 2 bases; unmatched junction bases: 11. CDR3 in amino acids: CASSGTTGGVKNYGYTF. The DNA of the CDR3 is TGTGCCAGCAGTGGAACGACAGGGGGCGTTAAGAACTATGGCTACACCTTC.

This clone was seen a handful of times. This chain links TRBV11-3 with TRBJ2-1; 9 nucleotides match TRBD2. CDR1 SGHNT and CDR2 YENEEA come from the germline V gene. The CDR3 is made up of 17 amino acids. J lost 7 bases, V lost 5 bases, and 15 bases had no gene match. The CDR3 is CASSGRTAGGRGNEQFF. CDR3 nucleotide sequence: TGTGCCAGCAGCGGCCGCACCGCGGGGGGGCGGGGTAATGAGCAGTTCTTC.

This clone was counted a single time. The rearrangement links TRBV28 to TRBJ2-3, with 9 bases aligning to TRBD2. This CDR3 has 16 amino acids. The V segment lost 6 bases and the J segment 3 bases; nucleotides outside the gene matches: 10. Germline V gives CDR1 MDHEN, CDR2 SYDVKM. The CDR3 DNA reads as TGTGCCAGCAGCAGCAACTTAGCGGGGGTAACAGATACGCAGTATTTT. Its translation is CASSSNLAGVTDTQYF.

The V gene is TRBV4-3, the J gene TRBJ1-2, with a tentative D call TRBD1 (5 bases). Deletions cut 6 bases from V and 4 bases from J, with 12 bases between. CDR3 length: 13 residues. Germline assignment: CDR1 LGHNA and CDR2 YSLEER. CDR3 nucleotide sequence: TGCGCCAGCAGTTCCGACAGTGCCTATGGCTACACCTTC. Translation: CASSSDSAYGYTF.

This clone is a singleton in its sample. V and J are TRBV2 and TRBJ1-2; perhaps TRBD1 as D (6 bases). Trimming cost V 6 bases and J 0 bases, with 17 bases left between them. The CDR3 totals 16 residues. Germline V gene sequence: CDR1 SNHLY, CDR2 FYNNEI. Here the CDR3 DNA reads TGTGCCAGCAGACGGGCAGGGGTATTAACTAACTATGGCTACACCTTC. Amino acid sequence: CASRRAGVLTNYGYTF. The full variable domain, in which reference TRBV2 and TRBJ1-2 provide the parts outside the CDR3, is EPEVTQTPSHQVTQMGQEVILRCVPISNHLYFYWYRQILGQKVEFLVSFYNNEISEKSEIFDDQFSVERPDGSNFTLKIRSTKLEDSAMYFCASRRAGVLTNYGYTFGSGTRLTVV.

The chain is built from TRBV30 and TRBJ1-5, with a tentative D call TRBD1 (6 bases). Trimming took 2 bases from V and 4 from J, leaving 12 bases between them. Per the germline V gene, CDR1 is GTSNPN and CDR2 is SVGIG (reference sequence). The CDR3 loop spans 14 amino acids. DNA of the CDR3: TGTGCCTGGAGTACGGACAGTTCGAATCAGCCCCAGCATTTT. Amino acid sequence: CAWSTDSSNQPQHF.

The chain combines TRBV15 with TRBJ2-3, with D possibly TRBD2 on 5 matching bases. The CDR3 extends over 15 amino acids. The germline V gene has CDR1 LNHNV and CDR2 YYDKDF (reference sequence). Between the trimmed V and J ends, which lost 2 bases and 3 bases, there was a span of 12 bases. CDR3 bases: TGTGCCACCAGCAGACCGGGGTCAATGACAGATACGCAGTATTTT. Translated, it gives CATSRPGSMTDTQYF.